The source of this T cell receptor beta chain is a study of shared clonotypes between healthy human individuals. Across the study: The donors, a couple of women and three men, were aged 18 to 49. Each donor's CD8 memory used one plate, CD8 naive two, each CD4 subset three.

A CD45RA-negative memory subset and a CD45RA+ naive subset were separated from the CD4+ cells. The protocol was immunoSEQ multiplex PCR, while the TCRdb copy is restricted to in-frame clones and leaves out a portion. The table has hundreds of thousands of clones, 73% seen once; the top ten hold around 2%. This CDR3 is 15 amino acids long. CDR1 LNHDA and CDR2 SQIVND come from the germline V gene (reference sequence). V dropped 0 bases and J dropped 0 bases, with 6 bases sitting between them. The receptor's source is a woman aged 30 to 39 in good health. V usage is TRBV19 and J usage is TRBJ1-5; possibly TRBD1 for D (5 bases). Source material: memory CD4+ T cells sorted from blood. Subset defined: CD45RA-negative fraction. The CDR3 nucleotides are TGTGCCAGTAGTATAGAGGGGGATAGCAATCAGCCCCAGCATTTT. Encoded protein: CASSIEGDSNQPQHF.